Shown below are 20 T cell receptor beta chains from a single sample sequenced in a study of blood T cell repertoires in COVID-19. Sequencing used immunoSEQ multiplex PCR; TCRdb keeps in-frame clones, though not all of them. Here the sample spans some 300,000 clones, more than 70% being singletons. Sequenced: peripheral blood. The source is a woman in her thirties who had recovered from COVID-19.

This rearrangement joins TRBV5-1 to TRBJ2-7; 8 positions match TRBD1. CDR3 length equals 15 residues. V trimming: 0 bases; J trimming: 7 bases; junction bases outside the gene matches: 9. Germline CDR1 SGHRS, CDR2 YFSETQ. The CDR3 DNA reads as TGCGCCAGCAGCTTGGACTTCAGGGGGCTGGGGGAGCAGTACTTC. It yields the protein CASSLDFRGLGEQYF.

The V call is TRBV28, the J call TRBJ1-4; D ambiguous. Trimming left V 2 bases short and J 8 bases short, with 6 bases between. This CDR3 has 12 amino acids. In germline, CDR1 is MDHEN, CDR2 SYDVKM. This chain's CDR3 is CASSLGREKLFF. DNA of the CDR3: TGTGCCAGCAGTTTAGGCCGAGAAAAACTGTTTTTT.

This clone has a single count. The J gene is TRBJ2-7, the V gene TRBV2; a weak D match, TRBD1 (6 bases). Germline CDR1 reads SNHLY; CDR2 reads FYNNEI. The CDR3 consists of 13 residues. The ends were cut back, 6 bases at V and 3 bases at J, with 12 bases in the middle. Here the CDR3 reads CASSYDRNYEQYF. CDR3 sequence (DNA): TGTGCCAGCAGCTATGACAGGAACTACGAGCAGTACTTC.

This clone was seen a single time. J is TRBJ2-7 and V is TRBV28, with D unclear. Trimming took 3 bases from V and 8 from J, leaving 11 bases between them. The CDR3 length is 12 residues. Germline-derived CDR1 and CDR2 are MDHEN and SYDVKM. In nucleotides, the CDR3 is TGTGCCAGCAGTTTTAATGTGCGGCAGCAGTACTTC. Its translation: CASSFNVRQQYF. Full variable domain (missing parts from reference TRBV28 and TRBJ2-7): DVKVTQSSRYLVKRTGEKVFLECVQDMDHENMFWYRQDPGLGLRLIYFSYDVKMKEKGDIPEGYSVSREKKERFSLILESASTNQTSMYLCASSFNVRQQYFGPGTRLTVT.

The chain employs TRBV9 and TRBJ2-5; a weak D match, TRBD2 (6 bases). Germline values: CDR1 SGDLS, CDR2 YYNGEE. V gave up 3 bases and J gave up 0 bases, with 18 bases separating them. The CDR3 spans 17 residues. The CDR3 protein is CASSAGKWGGDQETQYF. CDR3 coding DNA: TGTGCCAGCAGCGCTGGTAAATGGGGCGGGGACCAAGAGACCCAGTACTTC.

The V call is TRBV24-1, the J call TRBJ2-5; TRBD1 agrees at 8 bases. The germline gives CDR1 KGHDR, CDR2 SFDVKD. This CDR3 has 16 residues. V shed 3 bases, J shed 3 bases, and the junction held 8 bases outside the gene matches. DNA for the CDR3: TGTGCCACCAGTGATCTGAGGGCACAGGGGGAAGAGACCCAGTACTTC. As protein: CATSDLRAQGEETQYF.

V gene TRBV19 combines with J gene TRBJ1-5; 9 positions match TRBD1. CDR3 length equals 15 residues. Germline values: CDR1 LNHDA, CDR2 SQIVND (reference sequence). V lost 4 bases, J lost 2 bases, and 3 bases stayed unmatched. This CDR3 reads CASSSRTGGNQPQHF. CDR3 nucleotides: TGTGCCAGTAGTAGTAGGACAGGGGGCAATCAGCCCCAGCATTTT.

The V gene is TRBV19, the J gene TRBJ1-5; 7 positions match TRBD1. V lost 2 bases and J lost 9; bases outside the gene matches: 7. The germline CDR1 and CDR2 sequences are LNHDA and SQIVND (reference sequence). The CDR3 is 14 residues long. CDR3 in DNA: TGTGCCAGTAGTATAAACAGGGGAGGAGGGCCCCAGCATTTT. Amino acid sequence: CASSINRGGGPQHF.

The chain employs TRBV7-8 and TRBJ2-3; 9 bases are shared with TRBD1. V was pared by 7 bases and J by 2 bases, with 16 bases of the junction left unmatched. Germline assignment: CDR1 SGHVS and CDR2 FQNEAQ. The CDR3 is made up of 18 amino acids. The chain's CDR3 is CASTDYPTGGIYTDTQYF. The DNA of the CDR3 is TGTGCCAGCACCGATTATCCGACAGGGGGTATCTACACAGATACGCAGTATTTT. The entire variable domain, with the rest obtained from reference TRBV7-8 and TRBJ2-3, is as follows: GAGVSQSPRYKVAKRGQDVALRCDPISGHVSLFWYQQALGQGPEFLTYFQNEAQLDKSGLPSDRFFAERPEGSVSTLKIQRTQQEDSAVYLCASTDYPTGGIYTDTQYFGPGTRLTVL.

This clone came up once. The chain recombines TRBV24-1 with TRBJ1-2, with D unresolved. Germline V gene sequence: CDR1 KGHDR, CDR2 SFDVKD. The CDR3 has 15 amino acids. Trimming removed 4 bases at V and 4 bases at J, with 15 bases between. The CDR3 is CATSEGQPGSYGYTF. The CDR3 bases are TGTGCCACCAGTGAGGGCCAACCAGGTTCCTATGGCTACACCTTC.

The rearrangement joins TRBV7-2 to TRBJ2-7, with TRBD2 matching 9 bases. Per germline, CDR1 SGHTA and CDR2 FQGNSA. CDR3 length: 14 amino acids. The V gene end was trimmed by 5 bases and the J gene end by 6 bases; junction bases not matched to a gene: 8. In DNA, the CDR3 is TGTGCCAGCAGCCCCAGGACTAGCGCCCTCGAGCAGTACTTC. The encoded protein is CASSPRTSALEQYF. The full variable domain, in which reference TRBV7-2 and TRBJ2-7 provide the parts outside the CDR3, is GAGVSQSPSNKVTEKGKDVELRCDPISGHTALYWYRQSLGQGLEFLIYFQGNSAPDKSGLPSDRFSAERTGGSVSTLTIQRTQQEDSAVYLCASSPRTSALEQYFGPGTRLTVT.

This clone has more than one count but fewer than ten. The gene calls are TRBV5-4 and TRBJ2-3, with D possibly TRBD2 on 6 matching bases. The V gene's germline CDR1 is SGHNT and CDR2 YYREEE (reference sequence). CDR3 length: 14 amino acids. V was shortened by 4 bases and J by 2 bases, with 11 bases between the two germline ends. The CDR3 region is CASSRPGLTDTQYF. CDR3 nucleotides: TGTGCCAGCAGCCGGCCGGGACTCACAGATACGCAGTATTTT.

V gene TRBV4-2 combines with J gene TRBJ2-1, with a tentative D call TRBD2 (6 bases). Trimming pared 0 bases from V and 4 bases from J, leaving 19 bases between. Germline V gene data show CDR1 as LGHNA and CDR2 as YNFKEQ. The CDR3 length is 18 residues. The CDR3 reads CASSQDRWRASGYNEQFF. DNA of the CDR3: TGTGCCAGCAGCCAAGATCGTTGGAGGGCATCGGGGTACAATGAGCAGTTCTTC.

V and J are TRBV5-5 and TRBJ1-2; possibly TRBD1 for D (6 bases). Trimming pared 4 bases from V and 3 bases from J, leaving 22 bases between. From germline, CDR1 is SGHKS and CDR2 YYEKEE (reference sequence). The CDR3 has 17 residues. The CDR3: CASSQYPTGTPDYGYTF. For the CDR3, the DNA is TGTGCCAGCAGCCAATACCCCACAGGGACCCCCGACTATGGCTACACCTTC. Full variable domain (rest looked up from reference TRBV5-5 and TRBJ1-2): DAGVTQSPTHLIKTRGQQVTLRCSPISGHKSVSWYQQVLGQGPQFIFQYYEKEERGRGNFPDRFSARQFPNYSSELNVNALLLGDSALYLCASSQYPTGTPDYGYTFGSGTRLTVV.

The chain couples TRBV6-5 to TRBJ1-4; possible D gene TRBD1, 5 bases. CDR1 and CDR2 from the germline V gene are MNHEY and SVGAGI. The CDR3 has 15 amino acids. Trimming removed 6 bases at V and 8 bases at J, with 19 bases between. The DNA for the CDR3 is TGTGCCAGCAGACCCTCCGGGGGAGAGACGGAAAAACTGTTTTTT. Encoded protein: CASRPSGGETEKLFF.

The chain joins TRBV9 to TRBJ1-2; perhaps TRBD1 as D (5 bases). Trimming stripped 4 bases from V and 1 base from J, with 14 bases between. Germline V gene sequence: CDR1 SGDLS, CDR2 YYNGEE. The CDR3 is made up of 15 amino acids. The CDR3 loop is CASSRTLTVNYGYTF. DNA for the CDR3: TGTGCCAGCAGCCGAACCCTGACAGTTAACTATGGCTACACCTTC.

The rearrangement uses TRBV7-6 and TRBJ1-2; D is unresolved. Germline values: CDR1 SGHVS, CDR2 FNYEAQ. The CDR3 has 14 residues. The V end was cut by 5 bases, the J end by 6 bases, with 16 bases between. The CDR3, as DNA: TGTGCCAGCAGCCCGCGGCCTGACGGAAATGGCTACACCTTC. Translation: CASSPRPDGNGYTF.

This rearrangement joins TRBV5-1 to TRBJ2-7, with unresolved D. This CDR3 spans 13 amino acids. Trimming left V 2 bases short and J 5 bases short, with 11 bases between. Germline V gives CDR1 SGHRS, CDR2 YFSETQ. The CDR3 DNA reads TGCGCCAGCAGCTTAGCTACAGATAACGAGCAGTACTTC. This sequence encodes CASSLATDNEQYF.

This clone was seen once. CDR3 nucleotide sequence: TGTGCCACTAAAACAGGGAGAGAAGAGACCCAGTACTTC. This sequence encodes CATKTGREETQYF. The chain employs TRBV11-1 and TRBJ2-5; possibly TRBD1 for D (6 bases). Trimming removed 10 bases at V and 3 bases at J, with 15 bases between. Germline V gene lookup returns CDR1 SGHAT and CDR2 FQDESV (reference sequence). The CDR3 extends over 13 amino acids.

V gene TRBV5-6 combines with J gene TRBJ2-1; 9 nucleotides match TRBD2. The CDR3 is 15 residues long. After removal of 2 bases from V and 4 bases from J, the junction contained 4 bases not matched to a gene. Germline V gene data show CDR1 as SGHDT and CDR2 as YYEEEE. The CDR3 region has the DNA TGTGCCAGCAGCTTCGGCGGGGGGGCTTACAATGAGCAGTTCTTC. As protein: CASSFGGGAYNEQFF.